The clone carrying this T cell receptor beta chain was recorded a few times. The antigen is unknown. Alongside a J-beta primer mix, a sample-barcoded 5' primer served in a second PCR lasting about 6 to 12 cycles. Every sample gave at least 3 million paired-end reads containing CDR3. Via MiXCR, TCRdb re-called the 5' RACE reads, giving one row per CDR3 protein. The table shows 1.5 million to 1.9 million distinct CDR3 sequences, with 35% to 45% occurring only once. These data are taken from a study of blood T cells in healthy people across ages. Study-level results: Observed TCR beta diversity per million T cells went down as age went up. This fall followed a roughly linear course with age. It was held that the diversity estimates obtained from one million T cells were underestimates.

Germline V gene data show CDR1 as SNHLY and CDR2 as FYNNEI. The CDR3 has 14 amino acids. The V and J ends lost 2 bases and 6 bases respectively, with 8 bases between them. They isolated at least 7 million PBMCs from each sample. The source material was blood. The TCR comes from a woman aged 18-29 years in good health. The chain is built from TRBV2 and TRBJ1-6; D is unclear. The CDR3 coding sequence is TGTGCCAGCAGTGAACGGGGAATTAATTCACCCCTCCACTTT. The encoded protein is CASSERGINSPLHF.